This T cell receptor beta chain was identified in a study of cytomegalovirus exposure and HLA in healthy donors. This CDR3 has 15 amino acids. V gave up 5 bases and J gave up 4 bases; unmatched junction bases: 7. CDR1 LNHDA and CDR2 SQIVND come from the germline V gene (reference sequence). The PCR contained 60 Vbeta and 13 Jbeta primers. Assay used: immunoSEQ multiplex PCR; TCRdb lists only in-frame clones, some missing. Among approximately 280,000 clones listed, 70% to 90% were seen once. The V call is TRBV19, the J call TRBJ1-3, with 8 nucleotides matching TRBD1. The sequencing sample was made of PBMCs. The clonotype comes from a woman aged 18 to 35 in good health and CMV-seronegative. The CDR3 DNA follows: TGTGCCAGTAGTTTGCCAGGGACAGGCGGAAACACCATATATTTT. This translates into CASSLPGTGGNTIYF.